The rows below give T cell receptor beta chains drawn from one sample of a study of T and B cells in COVID-19 patients. Each CDR3 protein is one row after TCRdb ran MiXCR on the multiplex PCR reads. This sample has 22,000 or so distinct CDR3 sequences, with around 28% found just once. The specimen was blood. These receptors came from a human donor who had recovered from COVID-19. The CDR3 runs from the conserved cysteine through the conserved F or W. The D gene is left open where the match is weak. Size is omitted from some rows. Given values are once, few, many or a class for expanded clones.

V	length	size	D	J	CDR3	DNA
TRBV6-6	16	-	TRBD2	TRBJ2-3	CASSPSPGLAGDTQYF	TGTGCCAGCAGTCCGAGCCCCGGACTAGCGGGAGATACGCAGTATTTT
TRBV30	12	-	-	TRBJ1-5	CAWGGGTQPQHF	TGTGCCTGGGGGGGCGGAACTCAGCCCCAGCATTTT
TRBV5-1	15	few	TRBD1	TRBJ2-2	CASSSGTGGTGELFF	TGCGCCAGCAGCTCCGGGACAGGGGGAACCGGGGAGCTGTTTTTT
TRBV12-3/TRBV12-4	13	few	TRBD1	TRBJ2-2	CASSNRGSGELFF	TGTGCCAGCAGTAACAGGGGTAGCGGGGAGCTGTTTTTT
TRBV7-6	17	-	TRBD1	TRBJ2-6	CASSPRGQRSGANVLTF	TGTGCCAGCAGCCCCCGGGGACAGCGATCTGGGGCCAACGTCCTGACTTTC
TRBV27	15	few	TRBD1	TRBJ1-4	CASSMRGTGGLKLFF	TGTGCCAGCAGTATGAGGGGGACAGGGGGATTAAAACTGTTTTTT
TRBV30	13	many	-	TRBJ2-1	CAWTSQAYNEQFF	TGTGCCTGGACCTCCCAGGCTTACAATGAGCAGTTCTTC
TRBV19	16	few	TRBD1	TRBJ1-1	CASTKGTGVGGTEAFF	TGTGCCAGTACCAAGGGGACAGGGGTTGGGGGCACTGAAGCTTTCTTT
TRBV19	14	few	TRBD1	TRBJ1-5	CASSITGGNQPQHF	TGTGCCAGTAGCATCACAGGGGGGAATCAGCCCCAGCATTTT
TRBV14	14	-	TRBD2	TRBJ2-3	CASRTSGSTDTQYF	TGTGCCAGCAGGACTAGCGGAAGCACAGATACGCAGTATTTT
TRBV7-9	15	few	-	TRBJ2-5	CASSSRATYQETQYF	TGTGCCAGCAGCTCCCGGGCGACCTACCAAGAGACCCAGTACTTC
TRBV13	15	-	-	TRBJ2-1	CASSSRGSSYNEQFF	TGTGCCAGCAGCTCGCGGGGCTCCTCCTACAATGAGCAGTTCTTC
TRBV30	14	-	-	TRBJ1-6	CAWGGWLSNSPLHF	TGTGCCTGGGGGGGTTGGCTATCCAATTCACCCCTCCACTTT
TRBV5-6	15	few	-	TRBJ1-4	CASSSSGTSNEKLFF	TGTGCCAGCAGCTCTTCCGGGACAAGCAATGAAAAACTGTTTTTT
TRBV19	18	-	-	TRBJ2-7	CASSQGGGADSEPYEQYF	TGTGCCAGTAGCCAAGGGGGGGGGGCGGACAGCGAACCCTACGAGCAGTACTTC
TRBV29-1	12	medium-sized	-	TRBJ2-3	CSVESAQDTQYF	TGCAGCGTTGAATCCGCCCAGGATACGCAGTATTTT
TRBV27	14	many	-	TRBJ2-2	CASSSLGVVGELFF	TGTGCCAGCAGTTCCCTAGGGGTTGTGGGGGAGCTGTTTTTT
TRBV6-4	13	-	TRBD2	TRBJ2-7	CASSDLRGGEQYF	TGTGCCAGCAGTGACCTCCGGGGGGGAGAGCAGTACTTC
TRBV11-1	15	-	-	TRBJ2-3	CASSPPGGGTDTQYF	TGTGCCAGCAGCCCACCAGGGGGAGGGACAGATACGCAGTATTTT
TRBV19	15	-	-	TRBJ1-3	CASSIIGSSGNTIYF	TGTGCCAGTAGTATAATCGGGAGCTCTGGAAACACCATATATTTT
TRBV19	15	-	TRBD1	TRBJ1-2	CASSTQDRWDYGYTF	TGTGCCAGTAGTACCCAGGACAGGTGGGACTATGGCTACACCTTC
TRBV5-6	17	-	-	TRBJ2-1	CASNIRGATGSYNEQFF	TGTGCCAGCAATATAAGGGGGGCGACGGGCTCCTACAATGAGCAGTTCTTC
TRBV27	14	many	TRBD2	TRBJ2-7	CASSFGGRASEQYF	TGTGCCAGCAGTTTTGGAGGGAGGGCCTCCGAGCAGTACTTC
TRBV7-6	13	few	TRBD2	TRBJ2-7	CASSQRGGYEQYF	TGTGCCAGCAGCCAGCGGGGGGGGTACGAGCAGTACTTC
TRBV5-4	15	once	TRBD2	TRBJ2-5	CASSPRAGEGVTQYF	TGTGCCAGCAGCCCAAGAGCGGGAGAGGGTGTGACCCAGTACTTC
TRBV5-5	16	medium-sized	-	TRBJ2-6	CASSLEEGSGANVLTF	TGTGCCAGCAGCTTGGAGGAGGGCTCCGGGGCCAACGTCCTGACTTTC
TRBV19	12	-	-	TRBJ1-5	CASSISNQPQHF	TGTGCCAGTAGTATTAGCAATCAGCCCCAGCATTTT
TRBV18	14	few	TRBD1	TRBJ2-1	CASSPPTGADEQFF	TGTGCCAGCTCACCACCGACAGGGGCGGATGAGCAGTTCTTC
TRBV11-1	17	-	TRBD2	TRBJ2-7	CASSLGPSGLSPYEQYF	TGTGCCAGCAGCTTAGGCCCTAGCGGGTTGTCGCCCTACGAGCAGTACTTC
TRBV14	15	once	TRBD2	TRBJ2-7	CASSLGTSGPYEQYF	TGTGCCAGCAGCCTTGGGACTAGCGGGCCCTACGAGCAGTACTTC
TRBV27	14	-	TRBD1	TRBJ2-7	CASKSGTGGYEQYF	TGTGCCAGCAAATCCGGGACAGGGGGATACGAGCAGTACTTC
TRBV6-6	14	few	-	TRBJ2-1	CASSYSGLYNEQFF	TGTGCCAGCAGTTACTCAGGACTGTACAATGAGCAGTTCTTC
TRBV6-5	14	-	TRBD1	TRBJ2-5	CASSVTGGGETQYF	TGTGCCAGCAGTGTAACAGGGGGCGGTGAGACCCAGTACTTC
TRBV6-5	20	few	TRBD1	TRBJ1-5	CASSYPPPGTGPRGDQPQHF	TGTGCCAGCAGTTACCCCCCCCCCGGGACAGGGCCCCGGGGTGATCAGCCCCAGCATTTT
TRBV19	14	medium-sized	TRBD1	TRBJ2-7	CASSDRGKGYEQYF	TGTGCCAGTAGCGACAGGGGGAAAGGCTACGAGCAGTACTTC
TRBV30	14	-	TRBD1	TRBJ1-1	CAWRGTGLNTEAFF	TGTGCCTGGAGAGGGACAGGCTTGAACACTGAAGCTTTCTTT
TRBV12-3/TRBV12-4	15	few	-	TRBJ2-4	CASSLGSLAKNIQYF	TGTGCCAGCAGTTTGGGCAGTTTAGCCAAAAACATTCAGTACTTC
TRBV27	13	many	TRBD2	TRBJ2-5	CASSLRGQETQYF	TGTGCCAGCAGTTTGCGGGGGCAAGAGACCCAGTACTTC
TRBV27	18	-	-	TRBJ2-5	CASSVGSGRTSPQETQYF	TGTGCCAGCAGTGTCGGGTCAGGCCGTACCAGCCCCCAAGAGACCCAGTACTTC
TRBV11-1	13	medium-sized	-	TRBJ2-5	CASAEGRRETQYF	TGTGCCAGCGCGGAGGGACGGAGGGAGACCCAGTACTTC
TRBV6-5	14	few	TRBD2	TRBJ2-5	CASSYSGAGETQYF	TGTGCCAGCAGTTACTCAGGAGCGGGGGAGACCCAGTACTTC
TRBV27	16	medium-sized	-	TRBJ2-3	CASSFPAAGGTDTQYF	TGTGCCAGCAGTTTCCCAGCGGCAGGGGGCACAGATACGCAGTATTTT
TRBV18	11	-	-	TRBJ2-1	CASSPGNEQFF	TGTGCCAGCTCACCAGGAAATGAGCAGTTCTTC
TRBV29-1	14	-	TRBD1	TRBJ1-2	CSAATGGAMNGYTF	TGCAGCGCCGCGACAGGGGGCGCCATGAATGGCTACACCTTC
TRBV10-3	16	few	-	TRBJ2-1	CAISDPGTLSYNEQFF	TGTGCCATCAGTGACCCCGGGACCCTCTCCTACAATGAGCAGTTCTTC
TRBV19	16	medium-sized	TRBD2	TRBJ2-1	CASSMASGSSYNEQFF	TGTGCCAGTAGTATGGCTAGCGGGAGCTCCTACAATGAGCAGTTCTTC
TRBV29-1	11	medium-sized	-	TRBJ2-7	CSVLNSYEQYF	TGCAGCGTCTTGAACTCCTACGAGCAGTACTTC
TRBV5-1	16	-	TRBD2	TRBJ2-1	CASSSDPSGAYNEQFF	TGCGCCAGCAGCTCGGACCCTAGCGGGGCCTACAATGAGCAGTTCTTC
TRBV30	12	-	-	TRBJ1-5	CADGVSNQPQHF	TGTGCCGATGGGGTTAGCAATCAGCCCCAGCATTTT
TRBV19	14	medium-sized	-	TRBJ2-2	CASSILGNTGELFF	TGTGCCAGTAGTATTCTCGGAAACACCGGGGAGCTGTTTTTT
TRBV30	14	few	-	TRBJ1-1	CAWSPLDGNTEAFF	TGTGCCTGGAGTCCTCTGGACGGAAACACTGAAGCTTTCTTT
TRBV19	15	many	-	TRBJ1-6	CATRHEEGRNSPLHF	TGTGCCACCCGACACGAGGAGGGTAGAAATTCACCCCTCCACTTT
TRBV20-1	15	-	-	TRBJ2-3	CSARALGLSRDTQYF	TGCAGTGCTAGAGCCCTGGGGTTGTCTAGAGATACGCAGTATTTT